A selection of T cell receptor beta chains follows, all from one sample in a study of T cells after posttransplantation cyclophosphamide. Clones were read by immunoSEQ multiplex PCR, and TCRdb kept only the in-frame ones, dropping some. The sample contains more than 2,500 clones, none of them singletons. The sequencing here drew on PBMCs, taken after allogeneic stem cell transplant with posttransplant cyclophosphamide. Every receptor here comes from a female patient between 60 and 69 years old who received an allogeneic stem cell transplant from a related donor and was CMV-positive. Some T cells may have originated in the graft donor. CDR3s include the opening cysteine and the closing phenylalanine or tryptophan. Fields, in order: V gene, J gene, clone size, D gene, CDR3 protein, CDR3 DNA. A D gene is named only where the DNA matches it firmly. The size of a clone is reported for some rows only, either as once, few or many, or as a class for expanded clones.

v_call: TRBV7-2
j_call: TRBJ2-5
clone_size: few
d_call: .
cdr3_aa: CASSSTTVEQETQYF
cdr3_nt: TGTGCCAGCAGCTCGACGACAGTCGAACAAGAGACCCAGTACTTC

v_call: TRBV11-3
j_call: TRBJ2-7
clone_size: many
d_call: TRBD1
cdr3_aa: CASSQGTGGAEQYF
cdr3_nt: TGTGCCAGCAGCCAGGGGACAGGGGGCGCCGAGCAGTACTTC

v_call: TRBV2
j_call: TRBJ2-1
clone_size: medium-sized
d_call: .
cdr3_aa: CASSDLSAGAIYNEQFF
cdr3_nt: TGTGCCAGCAGTGACCTAAGTGCAGGCGCGATCTACAATGAGCAGTTCTTC

v_call: TRBV6-1
j_call: TRBJ2-7
clone_size: many
d_call: TRBD1
cdr3_aa: CASSPGTGAPGEQYF
cdr3_nt: TGTGCCAGCAGTCCCGGGACAGGGGCCCCTGGCGAGCAGTACTTC

v_call: TRBV11-3
j_call: TRBJ2-7
clone_size: many
d_call: .
cdr3_aa: CASSSHRGSYEQYF
cdr3_nt: TGTGCCAGCAGCTCACACCGAGGTTCCTACGAGCAGTACTTC

v_call: TRBV11-2
j_call: TRBJ1-3
clone_size: many
d_call: TRBD1
cdr3_aa: CASSLDPQGAGNTIYF
cdr3_nt: TGTGCCAGCAGCTTAGATCCCCAGGGGGCTGGAAACACCATATATTTT

v_call: TRBV15
j_call: TRBJ1-2
clone_size: .
d_call: .
cdr3_aa: CATSRDTKNYGYTF
cdr3_nt: TGTGCCACCAGCCGGGACACCAAGAACTATGGCTACACCTTC

v_call: TRBV10-3
j_call: TRBJ2-7
clone_size: many
d_call: .
cdr3_aa: CAISESASSYEQYF
cdr3_nt: TGTGCCATCAGTGAATCGGCTAGCAGTTACGAGCAGTACTTC

v_call: TRBV28
j_call: TRBJ1-2
clone_size: medium-sized
d_call: .
cdr3_aa: CASSSQGYGYGYTF
cdr3_nt: TGTGCCAGCAGTTCACAGGGATACGGCTATGGCTACACCTTC

v_call: TRBV27
j_call: TRBJ2-3
clone_size: many
d_call: .
cdr3_aa: CASSLIAEGADTQYF
cdr3_nt: TGTGCCAGCAGTTTAATAGCGGAAGGGGCAGATACGCAGTATTTT

v_call: TRBV30
j_call: TRBJ1-3
clone_size: many
d_call: TRBD1
cdr3_aa: CAWLTGERGNTIYF
cdr3_nt: TGTGCCTGGTTGACAGGGGAGAGGGGAAACACCATATATTTT

v_call: TRBV19
j_call: TRBJ2-5
clone_size: large
d_call: TRBD1
cdr3_aa: CASSKFIGTVQETQYF
cdr3_nt: TGTGCCAGTTCTAAATTTATCGGGACAGTACAAGAGACCCAGTACTTC

v_call: TRBV28
j_call: TRBJ2-7
clone_size: .
d_call: .
cdr3_aa: CASTDTHEQYF
cdr3_nt: TGTGCCAGCACCGACACCCACGAGCAGTACTTC

v_call: TRBV18
j_call: TRBJ2-3
clone_size: many
d_call: .
cdr3_aa: CASSPASAGDTQYF
cdr3_nt: TGTGCCAGCTCACCAGCTAGTGCGGGAGATACGCAGTATTTT

v_call: TRBV9
j_call: TRBJ1-1
clone_size: many
d_call: .
cdr3_aa: CASSAVNREAFF
cdr3_nt: TGTGCCAGCAGCGCGGTAAACAGGGAGGCTTTCTTT

v_call: TRBV29-1
j_call: TRBJ1-3
clone_size: many
d_call: .
cdr3_aa: CSVPSGNTIYF
cdr3_nt: TGCAGCGTTCCGTCCGGAAACACCATATATTTT

v_call: TRBV7-3
j_call: TRBJ2-7
clone_size: medium-sized
d_call: .
cdr3_aa: CASSLPPTPKTAISYEQYF
cdr3_nt: TGTGCCAGCAGCTTACCTCCGACACCAAAGACGGCAATCTCCTACGAGCAGTACTTC

v_call: TRBV27
j_call: TRBJ2-2
clone_size: many
d_call: .
cdr3_aa: CASSLKYRVNTGELFF
cdr3_nt: TGTGCCAGCAGTCTTAAATACAGGGTTAACACCGGGGAGCTGTTTTTT

v_call: TRBV7-9
j_call: TRBJ1-4
clone_size: many
d_call: .
cdr3_aa: CASSLKQGERTGSKLFF
cdr3_nt: TGTGCCAGCAGCTTAAAGCAAGGCGAACGGACGGGGAGCAAACTGTTTTTT

v_call: TRBV6-5
j_call: TRBJ1-1
clone_size: many
d_call: TRBD1
cdr3_aa: CASSYWTGGGEAFF
cdr3_nt: TGTGCCAGCAGTTACTGGACAGGGGGCGGTGAAGCTTTCTTT

v_call: TRBV9
j_call: TRBJ2-3
clone_size: many
d_call: .
cdr3_aa: CASSVEPVTSRADTQYF
cdr3_nt: TGTGCCAGCAGCGTAGAACCGGTCACTAGCCGCGCAGATACGCAGTATTTT

v_call: TRBV5-1
j_call: TRBJ2-3
clone_size: many
d_call: TRBD2
cdr3_aa: CASSLDLAGGTDTQYF
cdr3_nt: TGCGCCAGCAGCTTGGATCTAGCGGGGGGGACAGATACGCAGTATTTT

v_call: TRBV29-1
j_call: TRBJ2-3
clone_size: few
d_call: .
cdr3_aa: CSGERTTDTQYF
cdr3_nt: TGCAGCGGCGAGAGAACCACAGATACGCAGTATTTT

v_call: TRBV7-9
j_call: TRBJ1-1
clone_size: hyperexpanded
d_call: .
cdr3_aa: CASTPSGNTEAFF
cdr3_nt: TGTGCCAGCACCCCATCGGGGAACACTGAAGCTTTCTTT

v_call: TRBV28
j_call: TRBJ2-5
clone_size: many
d_call: .
cdr3_aa: CASRGGPQETQYF
cdr3_nt: TGTGCCAGCAGAGGGGGTCCCCAAGAGACCCAGTACTTC

v_call: TRBV7-2
j_call: TRBJ2-1
clone_size: many
d_call: .
cdr3_aa: CASSPQGNEQFF
cdr3_nt: TGTGCCAGCAGCCCCCAGGGAAATGAGCAGTTCTTC

v_call: TRBV5-8
j_call: TRBJ2-1
clone_size: many
d_call: TRBD2
cdr3_aa: CASSPRGIVAGNYNEQFF
cdr3_nt: TGTGCCAGCAGCCCCCGGGGTATTGTAGCGGGAAACTACAATGAGCAGTTCTTC

v_call: TRBV7-9
j_call: TRBJ2-7
clone_size: many
d_call: TRBD2
cdr3_aa: CASAWGGTSGYEQYF
cdr3_nt: TGTGCCAGCGCCTGGGGAGGGACTAGCGGATACGAGCAGTACTTC

v_call: TRBV27
j_call: TRBJ1-1
clone_size: many
d_call: .
cdr3_aa: CASSLSVLRTEAFF
cdr3_nt: TGTGCCAGCAGTTTATCGGTGTTGCGCACTGAAGCTTTCTTT

v_call: TRBV5-6
j_call: TRBJ1-1
clone_size: many
d_call: TRBD1
cdr3_aa: CASSWTGGGTEAFF
cdr3_nt: TGTGCCAGCAGCTGGACAGGGGGGGGCACTGAAGCTTTCTTT

v_call: TRBV7-9
j_call: TRBJ2-7
clone_size: many
d_call: .
cdr3_aa: CASCSSLSPYEQYF
cdr3_nt: TGTGCCAGTTGTTCTAGCCTTTCCCCCTACGAGCAGTACTTC

v_call: TRBV2
j_call: TRBJ1-2
clone_size: many
d_call: TRBD1
cdr3_aa: CASSLGQGIYGYTF
cdr3_nt: TGTGCCAGCAGTCTCGGACAGGGGATCTATGGCTACACCTTC

v_call: TRBV5-6
j_call: TRBJ1-1
clone_size: many
d_call: TRBD1
cdr3_aa: CASSPDREDGAFF
cdr3_nt: TGTGCCAGCAGCCCCGACAGGGAGGATGGAGCTTTCTTT

v_call: TRBV5-1
j_call: TRBJ2-1
clone_size: medium-sized
d_call: TRBD1
cdr3_aa: CASSPGTGQFF
cdr3_nt: TGCGCCAGCAGTCCAGGGACAGGCCAGTTCTTC

v_call: TRBV18
j_call: TRBJ2-7
clone_size: many
d_call: .
cdr3_aa: CASSPERRAGPGEQYF
cdr3_nt: TGTGCCAGCTCACCCGAAAGGAGGGCGGGGCCAGGCGAGCAGTACTTC

v_call: TRBV18
j_call: TRBJ2-7
clone_size: many
d_call: TRBD1
cdr3_aa: CASSPPGQTYEQYF
cdr3_nt: TGTGCCAGCTCACCACCGGGACAGACCTACGAGCAGTACTTC

v_call: TRBV6-5
j_call: TRBJ2-5
clone_size: .
d_call: TRBD2
cdr3_aa: CASSRAGEQYF
cdr3_nt: TGTGCCAGCAGTCGAGCGGGGGAGCAGTACTTC

v_call: TRBV28
j_call: TRBJ2-3
clone_size: many
d_call: TRBD2
cdr3_aa: CASNPLAGGYTDTQYF
cdr3_nt: TGTGCCAGCAATCCTTTAGCGGGAGGATACACAGATACGCAGTATTTT

v_call: TRBV29-1
j_call: TRBJ1-1
clone_size: many
d_call: .
cdr3_aa: CSAIQGPEAFF
cdr3_nt: TGCAGCGCCATACAGGGACCTGAAGCTTTCTTT

v_call: TRBV5-1
j_call: TRBJ1-2
clone_size: many
d_call: TRBD1
cdr3_aa: CASSSPPDRTTNYGYTF
cdr3_nt: TGCGCCAGCAGTTCCCCGCCGGACAGGACTACTAACTATGGCTACACCTTC

v_call: TRBV5-1
j_call: TRBJ2-1
clone_size: many
d_call: TRBD1
cdr3_aa: CASSLDRDEQFF
cdr3_nt: TGCGCCAGCAGCCTAGACAGGGATGAGCAGTTCTTC

v_call: TRBV12-3/TRBV12-4
j_call: TRBJ2-7
clone_size: many
d_call: .
cdr3_aa: CASSDGEARKEQYF
cdr3_nt: TGTGCCAGCAGTGACGGGGAAGCACGGAAGGAGCAGTACTTC

v_call: TRBV7-2
j_call: TRBJ2-7
clone_size: many
d_call: TRBD1
cdr3_aa: CASSLVVDRAYEQYF
cdr3_nt: TGTGCCAGCAGCTTAGTTGTGGACAGGGCATACGAGCAGTACTTC

v_call: TRBV5-1
j_call: TRBJ1-4
clone_size: many
d_call: .
cdr3_aa: CASSSAGDNRNEKLFF
cdr3_nt: TGCGCCAGCAGCTCGGCGGGGGACAACCGTAATGAAAAACTGTTTTTT

v_call: TRBV7-9
j_call: TRBJ2-2
clone_size: many
d_call: .
cdr3_aa: CASSFVEGAGELFF
cdr3_nt: TGTGCCAGCAGCTTTGTGGAGGGGGCCGGGGAGCTGTTTTTT

v_call: TRBV19
j_call: TRBJ2-7
clone_size: many
d_call: .
cdr3_aa: CASTPTDRYEQYF
cdr3_nt: TGTGCCAGTACTCCGACAGACCGCTACGAGCAGTACTTC

v_call: TRBV7-2
j_call: TRBJ1-1
clone_size: few
d_call: .
cdr3_aa: CASSSKIGVPEAFF
cdr3_nt: TGTGCCAGCAGCTCAAAGATAGGGGTACCTGAAGCTTTCTTT